This T cell receptor (beta chain) was sequenced during a study of CD8+CD57+ T cells in acquired aplastic anemia. Germline assignment: CDR1 SGHTA and CDR2 FQGNSA. The CDR3 spans 14 residues. Genomic DNA constituted the template upon which TCR beta VDJ and CDR3 profiling was performed. TCRdb processed the reads anew with MiXCR; each CDR3 protein has one entry. This sample carries 450,000 to 550,000 distinct CDR3 sequences, around 30% of them seen once, and the ten largest clones take 0.82%. Patients chosen for sequencing had CD8+CD57+ cells that had expanded, as shown by flow cytometry. There was no therapy given to any patient before the blood sampling took place. Note on this clonotype: The junction departs from the called germline gene at one end, perhaps through a read error.

The V gene is TRBV7-2, the J gene TRBJ2-2; D remains unclear. The sequenced material came from sorted CD4+, CD8+, or CD8+CD57+ T cells (not recorded which) from PBMCs. The clonotype comes from a human donor with aplastic anemia. CDR3 protein: CASSPRAGVKELVF. As DNA, the CDR3 is TGTGCCAGCAGCCCCCGGGCTGGAGTGAAGGAGCTGGTTTTT.